This TCR beta chain was obtained from a study of PD-1 blockade in mismatch repair-deficient tumors. CDR1 is GTSNPN, CDR2 SVGIG, per germline (reference sequence). Deletions cut 1 base from V and 5 bases from J, with 9 bases between. This CDR3 is built from 13 residues. Here immunoSEQ multiplex PCR was the method, and the copy in TCRdb shows in-frame clones only, minus some. The sample lists tens of thousands of clones; about 85% were seen once. As concerns this clone: Its cognate antigen is unknown.

Overall study findings and caveats: Rapid post-treatment expansion, then contraction, generally preceding radiologic response, marked tumor-resident clones.

Mismatch repair deficiency was confirmed in all patients, by PCR or immunohistochemistry. The TCR-sequenced patients were three responders to pembrolizumab. The sequence came from an adult with mismatch repair-deficient cancer. This material consisted of peripheral blood, taken approximately 20 weeks after starting pembrolizumab. The chain employs TRBV30 and TRBJ2-1; the D call may be TRBD1 or TRBD2 (5 bases each). CDR3 residues: CAWSGGPNNEQFF. CDR3 bases: TGTGCCTGGAGTGGGGGACCCAACAATGAGCAGTTCTTC.